This T cell receptor (beta chain) was identified during a study of tumor-infiltrating lymphocytes in primary liver carcinoma. Across the whole study: All patients, whether men or women, fell within 30 to 69 years of age.

As for this clonotype: Its target is unknown.

The study's findings and limits: When set against blood, tumors had a significantly higher top-250-clone fraction (p = 0.039). For tumor-adjacent and tumor-blood pairs, overlap was less than that seen for tumor region pairs. Detection in all five tumor regions applied to only about 7-25% of top clones.

Unsorted bulk tissue (about 19-33 mg) underwent RNA and DNA co-extraction. A primer in the constant region served to generate TCR beta cDNA from 450 to 650 ng of total RNA. Construction of TCR beta libraries relied on three successive nested multiplex PCR rounds employing slightly modified ARM-PCR. A C-beta reverse primer and TRBV1-TRBV30 forward primers served in each of the first two PCR rounds, at approximately 10 cycles apiece. From the multiplex PCR reads, TCRdb called clonotypes with MiXCR, one entry per CDR3 protein. The sample contains 100,000 to 120,000 distinct CDR3 sequences, about four fifths of which appear only once. Germline-derived CDR1 and CDR2 are MNHNS and SASEGT. The germline V and J ends were trimmed by 10 bases and 0 bases, with 16 bases remaining between them. There are 14 residues in the CDR3.

Sample: liver tumor tissue from sampling region 3. As for subset: tumor region T3, left-lateral pole. The V call is TRBV6-1, the J call TRBJ2-7, with D possibly called TRBD1 or TRBD2 (5 bases each). The sequence was obtained from a man in his forties with primary liver carcinoma and hepatitis B virus infection. The CDR3 here is CANRRGLCSYEQYF. CDR3 in DNA: TGTGCCAACCGCCGGGGCCTGTGCTCCTACGAGCAGTACTTC.